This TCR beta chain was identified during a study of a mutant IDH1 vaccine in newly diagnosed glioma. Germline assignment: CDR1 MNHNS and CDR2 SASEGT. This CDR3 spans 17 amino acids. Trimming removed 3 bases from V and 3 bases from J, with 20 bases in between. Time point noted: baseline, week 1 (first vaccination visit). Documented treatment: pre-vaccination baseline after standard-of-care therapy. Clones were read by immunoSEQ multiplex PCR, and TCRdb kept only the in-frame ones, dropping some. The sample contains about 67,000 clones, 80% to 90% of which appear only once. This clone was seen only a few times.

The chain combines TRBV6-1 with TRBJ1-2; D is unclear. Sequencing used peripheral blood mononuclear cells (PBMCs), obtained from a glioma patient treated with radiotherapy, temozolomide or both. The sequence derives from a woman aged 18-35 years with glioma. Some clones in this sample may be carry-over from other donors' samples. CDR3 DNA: TGTGCCAGCAGTGATTCAGACTCGGTACCCGAGGACTATGGCTACACCTTC. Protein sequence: CASSDSDSVPEDYGYTF.